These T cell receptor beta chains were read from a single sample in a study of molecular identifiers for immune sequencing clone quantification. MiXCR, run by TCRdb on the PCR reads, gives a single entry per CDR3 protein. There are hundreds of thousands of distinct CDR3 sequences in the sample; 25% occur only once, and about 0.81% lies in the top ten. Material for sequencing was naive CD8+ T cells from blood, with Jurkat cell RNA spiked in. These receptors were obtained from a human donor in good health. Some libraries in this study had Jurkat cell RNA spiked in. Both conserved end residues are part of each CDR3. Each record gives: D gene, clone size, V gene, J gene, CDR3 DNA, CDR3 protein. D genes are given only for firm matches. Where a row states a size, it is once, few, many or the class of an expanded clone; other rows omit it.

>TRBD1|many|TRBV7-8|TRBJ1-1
TGTGCCAGCAGCTTAATATGGTCGGGGGGACAGTCTGAAGCTTTCTTT
CASSLIWSGGQSEAFF
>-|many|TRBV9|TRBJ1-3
TGTGCCAGCAGTTCCGGCCCCTCTGGAAACACCATATATTTT
CASSSGPSGNTIYF
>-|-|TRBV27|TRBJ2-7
TGTGCCAGCAGACCGGGGACGGCCTTCTACGAGCAGTACTTC
CASRPGTAFYEQYF
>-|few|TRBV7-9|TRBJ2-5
TGTGCCAGCAGCACCGTAGCGGAACAAGAGACCCAGTACTTC
CASSTVAEQETQYF
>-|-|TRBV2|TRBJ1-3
TGTGCCAGCAGCAACGGGCTCTCTGGAAACACCATATATTTT
CASSNGLSGNTIYF
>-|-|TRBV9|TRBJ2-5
TGTGCCAGCAGCGTAGCCGGGACATCGGAAGAGACCCAGTACTTC
CASSVAGTSEETQYF
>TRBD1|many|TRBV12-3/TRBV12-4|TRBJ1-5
TGTGCCAGCAGTTTGAAGGGACAGGGTAGGGGTCAGCCCCAGCATTTT
CASSLKGQGRGQPQHF
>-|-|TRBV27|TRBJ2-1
TGTGCCAGCAGATTGATGTTCGTCCAGGGCACCTACAATGAGCAGTTCTTC
CASRLMFVQGTYNEQFF
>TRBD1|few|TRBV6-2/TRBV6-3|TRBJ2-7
TGTGCCAGCAGCGACGCGGACAGGTCCTACGAGCAGTACTTC
CASSDADRSYEQYF
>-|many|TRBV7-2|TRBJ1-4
TGTGCCAGCAGCTTAGAAGTCAGAAATGAAAAACTGTTTTTT
CASSLEVRNEKLFF
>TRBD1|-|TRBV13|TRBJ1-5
TGTGCCAGCAGCCCCGGACAGGGGGTCTCGCCCCAGCATTTT
CASSPGQGVSPQHF
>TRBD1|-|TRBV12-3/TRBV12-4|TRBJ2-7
TGTGCCAGCAGTTTAGCGCCCGGACAGGGAGCCTACGAGCAGTACTTC
CASSLAPGQGAYEQYF